These 24 T cell receptor beta chains came from one sample sequenced in a study of CD8 T cells in ankylosing spondylitis. Study-wide results and limits: It appeared that ankylosing spondylitis blood was characterized by a TCR beta motif of several highly homologous variants.

Each CDR3 protein is one row after TCRdb ran MiXCR on the 5' RACE reads. The data hold 200,000 to 250,000 distinct CDR3 sequences, with approximately 20% observed a single time. These receptors lack a known antigen. Source material: blood, either unsorted or a sorted T cell fraction (not recorded which). The receptor set was obtained from a male donor with ankylosing spondylitis.

This sequence joins TRBV4-1 and TRBJ2-4; a possible D gene is TRBD1 (6 bases). V shed 4 bases and J shed 1 base, with 23 bases lying between them. Germline lookup yields CDR1 MGHRA and CDR2 YSYEKL. This CDR3 has 19 amino acids. CDR3 protein: CASSPQGGRTVPAKNIQYF. Here the CDR3 DNA reads TGCGCCAGCAGCCCACAGGGTGGACGCACCGTTCCTGCCAAAAACATTCAGTACTTC.

The chain carries TRBV7-2 and TRBJ2-1; D may be TRBD2 (6 bases). The CDR3 spans 16 residues. Germline-derived CDR1 and CDR2 are SGHTA and FQGNSA. V was clipped by 2 bases and J by 2 bases, with 13 bases between them. The CDR3 nucleotides are TGTGCCAGCAGCTTAATAACGGGAGAGGCCTACAATGAGCAGTTCTTC. Its translation: CASSLITGEAYNEQFF. The whole variable domain, filled in from reference TRBV7-2 and TRBJ2-1, reads GAGVSQSPSNKVTEKGKDVELRCDPISGHTALYWYRQSLGQGLEFLIYFQGNSAPDKSGLPSDRFSAERTGGSVSTLTIQRTQQEDSAVYLCASSLITGEAYNEQFFGPGTRLTVL.

The V and J genes are TRBV3-1 and TRBJ1-2; D call uncertain. Trimming left V 4 bases short and J 4 bases short, with 25 bases between. CDR1 LGHDT and CDR2 YNNKEL come from the germline V gene (reference sequence). CDR3 length equals 18 residues. The CDR3 here is CASSPPKTGSYLSYGYTF. The CDR3 DNA follows: TGTGCCAGCAGCCCACCAAAGACCGGGAGCTACCTGAGCTATGGCTACACCTTC.

This clonotype has more than one count but fewer than ten. The rearrangement links TRBV28 to TRBJ2-7; no clear D. The CDR3 length is 11 residues. The germline CDR1 and CDR2 sequences are MDHEN and SYDVKM. With 2 bases removed from V and 5 bases from J, the gap between germline ends came to 4 bases. The CDR3 is CASSLEDEQYF. CDR3 in DNA: TGTGCCAGCAGTTTAGAGGACGAGCAGTACTTC.

This clonotype was counted many times. CDR3 amino acids: CASSLSGGLNTQYF. CDR3 bases: TGTGCCAGCAGTTTAAGTGGGGGGTTAAATACGCAGTATTTT. The chain joins TRBV12-3 or TRBV12-4 to TRBJ2-3; perhaps TRBD2 as D (6 bases). The V end lost 2 bases, the J end lost 7 bases, and 13 bases lay between the germline ends. The length of the CDR3 is 14 residues.

This clonotype was picked up a small number of times. V gene TRBV28 combines with J gene TRBJ2-7; D is uncertain. Trimming removed 2 bases from V and 3 bases from J, with 8 bases in between. Germline values: CDR1 MDHEN, CDR2 SYDVKM. This CDR3 is built from 13 residues. The DNA of the CDR3 is TGTGCCAGCAGTTTAACAGAATACTACGAGCAGTACTTC. Translating gives CASSLTEYYEQYF.

The V call is TRBV28, the J call TRBJ2-7; D may be TRBD1 (6 bases). The CDR3 length is 14 residues. CDR1 and CDR2 from the germline V gene are MDHEN and SYDVKM. V was cut by 5 bases and J by 5 bases, with 16 bases left in between. The CDR3 sequence: CASSPPGQTHEQYF. CDR3 DNA sequence: TGTGCCAGCAGTCCCCCAGGACAGACCCACGAGCAGTACTTC.

The chain joins TRBV15 to TRBJ2-7; maybe TRBD1 (6 bases). Trimming pared 5 bases from V and 1 base from J, leaving 9 bases between. CDR3 length equals 13 residues. Germline loops: CDR1 LNHNV, CDR2 YYDKDF (reference sequence). The CDR3 nucleotides are TGTGCCACCAGCCTGGACAGTTCCTACGAGCAGTACTTC. Translating it yields CATSLDSSYEQYF.

This clonotype was found many times. The V call is TRBV5-6, the J call TRBJ1-5; no firm D call. Germline V lookup: CDR1 SGHDT, CDR2 YYEEEE. V was cut by 3 bases and J by 5 bases, with 12 bases left in between. The CDR3 length is 14 residues. The chain's CDR3 is CASSSGQDYQPQHF. The CDR3 DNA is TGTGCCAGCAGCTCTGGGCAGGACTATCAGCCCCAGCATTTT.

CDR3 protein: CASSFGRGQETQYF. In nucleotides, the CDR3 is TGTGCCAGCAGCTTTGGCAGGGGGCAAGAGACCCAGTACTTC. This chain connects TRBV13 to TRBJ2-5; TRBD1 matches 7 bases. Germline lookup yields CDR1 PRHDT and CDR2 FYEKMQ (reference sequence). J gave up 2 bases and V 3 bases, and 3 bases lay outside the gene matches. This CDR3 comprises 14 residues.

This clonotype was observed a few times. The chain joins TRBV5-1 to TRBJ1-1; possibly TRBD1 for D (5 bases). CDR1 is SGHRS, CDR2 YFSETQ, per germline. This CDR3 has 14 amino acids. Deletions cut 3 bases from V and 3 bases from J, with 12 bases between. The CDR3 sequence: CASSWGGEYTEAFF. The CDR3 DNA sequence: TGCGCCAGCAGCTGGGGGGGAGAATACACTGAAGCTTTCTTT.

The chain employs TRBV20-1 and TRBJ2-1; the D call may be TRBD1 or TRBD2 (5 bases each). The CDR3 covers 15 residues. The germline V gene encodes CDR1 DFQATT and CDR2 SNEGSKA (reference sequence). V lost 6 bases and J lost 0, with 15 bases in between. CDR3 DNA sequence: TGCAGTGCCAACGGGGCGGAGAGCTCCTACAATGAGCAGTTCTTC. It is translated as CSANGAESSYNEQFF.

CDR3 region: CASSPPGERNQPQHF. The CDR3 bases are TGTGCCAGCAGTCCCCCGGGGGAGCGGAATCAGCCCCAGCATTTT. The chain combines TRBV28 with TRBJ1-5, with D possibly matching TRBD1 (5 bases). The CDR3 runs to 15 residues. Trimming took 5 bases from V and 4 from J, leaving 15 bases between them. Germline loops: CDR1 MDHEN, CDR2 SYDVKM. Looking up the rest from reference TRBV28 and TRBJ1-5 gives the full variable domain: DVKVTQSSRYLVKRTGEKVFLECVQDMDHENMFWYRQDPGLGLRLIYFSYDVKMKEKGDIPEGYSVSREKKERFSLILESASTNQTSMYLCASSPPGERNQPQHFGDGTRLSIL.

The gene calls are TRBV29-1 and TRBJ1-2; tentative D call: TRBD1 (6 bases). Per the germline V gene, CDR1 is SQVTM and CDR2 is ANQGSEA. The CDR3 extends over 13 amino acids. V was clipped by 2 bases and J by 3 bases, with 10 bases between them. CDR3 sequence (DNA): TGCAGCGTTGAAACAGGGACGGACTATGGCTACACCTTC. Protein product: CSVETGTDYGYTF.

The chain has TRBV5-4 and TRBJ2-1, with D possibly TRBD1 on 6 matching bases. CDR3 length: 13 amino acids. Germline V gene lookup returns CDR1 SGHNT and CDR2 YYREEE (reference sequence). Between the trimmed V and J ends, which lost 3 bases and 6 bases, there was a span of 10 bases. CDR3 nucleotide sequence: TGTGCCAGCAGCTCCCGAGGGGGCAATGAGCAGTTCTTC. Translating gives CASSSRGGNEQFF.

The gene calls are TRBV7-9 and TRBJ1-4; tentative D call: TRBD1 (5 bases). The CDR3 covers 14 residues. Per the germline V gene, CDR1 is SEHNR and CDR2 is FQNEAQ (reference sequence). V was cut by 5 bases and J by 3 bases, with 10 bases left in between. The CDR3 DNA reads TGTGCCAGCAGCCAGACAGACCCTAATGAAAAACTGTTTTTT. It yields the protein CASSQTDPNEKLFF.

The CDR3 nucleotides are TGTGCCAGCAGTTTACTTCCCCAGACTGCCTACGAGCAGTACTTC. Translating it yields CASSLLPQTAYEQYF. V gene TRBV27 combines with J gene TRBJ2-7, with D uncertain. The V end lost 2 bases, the J end lost 2 bases, and 13 bases lay between the germline ends. The CDR3 contains 15 residues. Per germline, CDR1 MNHEY and CDR2 SMNVEV (reference sequence).

The chain joins TRBV20-1 to TRBJ2-5; the D gene is possibly TRBD2 (6 bases). Germline V gene lookup returns CDR1 DFQATT and CDR2 SNEGSKA (reference sequence). The V end was cut by 6 bases, the J end by 5 bases, with 16 bases between. This CDR3 region has 13 residues. The CDR3 here is CSAPRESGETQYF. The CDR3 DNA reads as TGCAGTGCCCCCCGGGAGTCGGGTGAGACCCAGTACTTC.

This clonotype was recorded at least ten times. CDR3 nucleotide sequence: TGTGCCAGCAGTTTCCCGGACAGGGACCACGAGCAGTACTTC. It translates to CASSFPDRDHEQYF. V is TRBV7-9 and J is TRBJ2-7; 8 bases match TRBD1. J was trimmed by 5 bases and V by 6 bases; bases with no gene match: 9. The CDR3 sequence is 14 residues long. Germline lookup yields CDR1 SEHNR and CDR2 FQNEAQ (reference sequence).

This clonotype was detected a few times. CDR3 DNA sequence: TGTGCCAGCAGTTACTCGGGCAGGGAAGATGAGCAGTACTTC. This gives the protein CASSYSGREDEQYF. The genes are TRBV6-5 and TRBJ2-7; weak D call: TRBD1 (5 bases). Germline assignment: CDR1 MNHEY and CDR2 SVGAGI. V was shortened by 0 bases and J by 7 bases, with 13 bases between the two germline ends. CDR3 length: 14 residues.

This clonotype showed up just a few times. J is TRBJ2-2 and V is TRBV20-1, with TRBD2 identical over 9 bases. CDR1 DFQATT and CDR2 SNEGSKA come from the germline V gene (reference sequence). The CDR3 sequence is 17 residues long. J lost 1 base, V lost 2 bases, and 8 bases had no gene match. CDR3 coding DNA: TGCAGTGCTAGACCTAGCGGGGCCCCCGGGAACACCGGGGAGCTGTTTTTT. Translating it yields CSARPSGAPGNTGELFF.

CDR3 amino acids: CASSSLPGKNEKLFF. For the CDR3, the DNA is TGTGCCAGCAGCTCACTCCCAGGGAAGAATGAAAAACTGTTTTTT. The chain joins TRBV7-9 to TRBJ1-4; D may be TRBD1 (5 bases). The CDR3 is made up of 15 amino acids. V lost 4 bases, J lost 5 bases, and 14 bases lay in between. In germline, CDR1 is SEHNR, CDR2 FQNEAQ (reference sequence).

This clonotype was counted a few times. The chain links TRBV4-2 to TRBJ2-1; D may be TRBD2 (6 bases). CDR3 length: 18 amino acids. The germline V gene encodes CDR1 LGHNA and CDR2 YNFKEQ. V dropped 0 bases and J dropped 6 bases, with 21 bases sitting between them. This chain's CDR3 is CASSQEGGQLGPPNEQFF. The CDR3 bases are TGTGCCAGCAGCCAAGAGGGGGGTCAACTAGGCCCCCCCAATGAGCAGTTCTTC.

The V and J genes are TRBV5-6 and TRBJ1-5; TRBD1 aligns across 7 bases. This CDR3 spans 15 amino acids. Trimming removed 2 bases from V and 4 bases from J; junction bases left unmatched: 6. Germline CDR1 SGHDT, CDR2 YYEEEE. This CDR3 reads CASSFGQDRNQPQHF. CDR3 nucleotide sequence: TGTGCCAGCAGCTTTGGACAGGATCGAAATCAGCCCCAGCATTTT.